What follows are 30 T cell receptor beta chains derived from one specimen sequenced in a study of cytomegalovirus exposure and HLA in healthy donors. The PCR used 60 Vbeta and 13 Jbeta primers. Some clones are missing from TCRdb's copy, which holds only in-frame ones; the method was immunoSEQ multiplex PCR. The sample has about 160,000 clones, roughly 80% seen once. The specimen was PBMCs. These receptors were collected from a male donor in good health and CMV-seronegative.

The genes are TRBV19 and TRBJ2-7, with D possibly matching TRBD2 (5 bases). V was shortened by 3 bases and J by 2 bases, with 14 bases between the two germline ends. The CDR3 totals 15 residues. CDR1 is LNHDA, CDR2 SQIVND, per germline (reference sequence). The CDR3 here is CASSMASGNPYEQYF. The CDR3 DNA reads TGTGCCAGTAGTATGGCCAGCGGAAACCCCTACGAGCAGTACTTC.

The chain carries TRBV29-1 and TRBJ2-1, with D unresolved. Trimming stripped 1 base from V and 0 bases from J, with 10 bases between. CDR1 is SQVTM, CDR2 ANQGSEA, per germline. The CDR3 is 15 amino acids. CDR3 loop: CSVEGGRSSYNEQFF. CDR3 nucleotide sequence: TGCAGCGTTGAAGGCGGCCGGAGCTCCTACAATGAGCAGTTCTTC.

This clone has only one observation. The chain joins TRBV5-1 to TRBJ2-3; TRBD2 agrees at 7 bases. The J segment lost 0 bases and the V segment lost 4 bases, leaving 5 bases of the junction unmatched. Germline V gene data show CDR1 as SGHRS and CDR2 as YFSETQ. The CDR3 is 15 amino acids. Here the CDR3 reads CASSRGDTSTDTQYF. CDR3 sequence (DNA): TGCGCCAGCAGCCGGGGGGATACAAGCACAGATACGCAGTATTTT.

The rearrangement joins TRBV15 to TRBJ1-5; no definite D call. From germline, CDR1 is LNHNV and CDR2 YYDKDF (reference sequence). Deletions cut 1 base from V and 6 bases from J, with 7 bases between. The CDR3 spans 13 residues. In DNA, the CDR3 is TGTGCCACCAGCAGAGTGAGTGGTCAGCCCCAGCATTTT. Protein product: CATSRVSGQPQHF. Complete variable domain (other parts from reference TRBV15 and TRBJ1-5): DAMVIQNPRYQVTQFGKPVTLSCSQTLNHNVMYWYQQKSSQAPKLLFHYYDKDFNNEADTPDNFQSRRPNTSFCFLDIRSPGLGDTAMYLCATSRVSGQPQHFGDGTRLSIL.

The table lists this clone with a few counts. V and J are TRBV9 and TRBJ2-7, with D possibly matching TRBD2 (5 bases). Trimming stripped 3 bases from V and 4 bases from J, with 11 bases between. CDR3 length: 13 residues. CDR1 is SGDLS, CDR2 YYNGEE, per germline. CDR3 loop: CASSGGPVYEQYF. CDR3 DNA sequence: TGTGCCAGCAGCGGAGGGCCCGTTTACGAGCAGTACTTC.

This rearrangement joins TRBV5-1 to TRBJ2-7, with D perhaps matching TRBD1 (6 bases). The V end was cut by 1 base, the J end by 6 bases, with 17 bases between. Germline values: CDR1 SGHRS, CDR2 YFSETQ. The CDR3 contains 15 residues. CDR3 DNA sequence: TGCGCCAGCAGCTTGATTATCTCCGGGACATTCGAGCAGTACTTC. Amino acids: CASSLIISGTFEQYF.

The CDR3 region has the DNA TGTGCCAGCAGTTCCCAGGGGGCGGGCCAAGAGACCCAGTACTTC. Its protein is CASSSQGAGQETQYF. The gene calls are TRBV6-1 and TRBJ2-5, with 8 bases identical to TRBD1. Unmatched junction bases numbered 6, after V lost 5 bases and J lost 1 base. CDR3 length: 15 amino acids. Germline lookup yields CDR1 MNHNS and CDR2 SASEGT.

About this clone: One end of the junction is discordant with germline, which a read error may explain. The chain recombines TRBV5-4 with TRBJ2-3; 12 bases align to TRBD2. Germline CDR1 SGHNT, CDR2 YYREEE (reference sequence). This CDR3 has 16 amino acids. The CDR3 nucleotides are TGTGCCAGCAGAACACTAGCGGGGGGAGGCACATATACGCAGTATTTT. This encodes CASRTLAGGGTYTQYF.

The genes are TRBV12-5 and TRBJ1-5, with a tentative D call TRBD1 (6 bases). Deletions cut 1 base from V and 4 bases from J, with 8 bases between. From germline, CDR1 is LGHNT and CDR2 FRNRAP. This CDR3 is 14 amino acids long. This chain's CDR3 is CASGLATGNQPQHF. CDR3 in DNA: TGTGCTAGTGGTTTGGCAACAGGGAATCAGCCCCAGCATTTT.

The chain carries TRBV5-1 and TRBJ1-1; TRBD1 matches at 8 bases. The length of the CDR3 is 14 residues. Germline lookup yields CDR1 SGHRS and CDR2 YFSETQ. V was pared by 3 bases and J by 4 bases, with 5 bases of the junction left unmatched. CDR3 in DNA: TGCGCCAGCAGCTCTTTAACAGGGGGCACTGAAGCTTTCTTT. It encodes CASSSLTGGTEAFF.

J is TRBJ1-1 and V is TRBV6-1, with D uncertain. The CDR3 consists of 15 residues. Between the trimmed V and J ends, which lost 4 bases and 3 bases, there was a span of 15 bases. The V gene's germline CDR1 is MNHNS and CDR2 SASEGT. The CDR3 DNA follows: TGTGCCAGCAGTGCCCGGGCGCGGGAAGACACTGAAGCTTTCTTT. The encoded protein is CASSARAREDTEAFF.

This clone was detected once. Other DNA sequences in this sample translate to the same CDR3. This chain joins TRBV28 and TRBJ2-2; 10 bases align to TRBD2. The CDR3 sequence is 13 residues long. With V trimmed by 7 bases and J by 7 bases, 3 bases remained unmatched. Germline V CDR1 and CDR2: MDHEN, SYDVKM. The CDR3 nucleotides are TGTGCCAGCACGCTAGCGGGAGTCGGGGAGCTGTTTTTT. It translates to CASTLAGVGELFF.

The V gene is TRBV4-1, the J gene TRBJ1-2, with TRBD1 identical over 10 bases. The trim removed 5 bases at V and 4 bases at J, leaving 10 bases unmatched. Per germline, CDR1 MGHRA and CDR2 YSYEKL. This CDR3 has 16 amino acids. The CDR3 sequence: CASSSPGTGDGYGYTF. CDR3 coding DNA: TGCGCCAGCAGCTCCCCCGGGACAGGGGATGGCTATGGCTACACCTTC.

The rearrangement links TRBV27 to TRBJ2-7; 7 bases match TRBD1. The CDR3 consists of 14 residues. CDR1 is MNHEY and CDR2 is SMNVEV in the germline V gene (reference sequence). The ends lost 0 bases at V and 3 bases at J; junction bases unmatched: 2. The CDR3 nucleotides are TGTGCCAGCAGTTTATCGGGGACAGACTACGAGCAGTACTTC. It encodes CASSLSGTDYEQYF.

The CDR3: CASSFGGGAPSYGYTF. Written as DNA, the CDR3 is TGTGCCAGCAGCTTCGGAGGGGGGGCACCAAGCTATGGCTACACCTTC. The V and J genes are TRBV7-8 and TRBJ1-2, with a tentative D call TRBD1 (6 bases). Germline lookup yields CDR1 SGHVS and CDR2 FQNEAQ. The CDR3 runs 16 residues. V lost 3 bases to trimming and J lost 4 bases, with 18 bases between them.

The chain uses TRBV5-4 and TRBJ2-7; no firm D call. Trimming removed 3 bases from V and 2 bases from J, with 12 bases in between. CDR1 and CDR2 from the germline V gene are SGHNT and YYREEE (reference sequence). The CDR3 has 14 residues. CDR3 DNA: TGTGCCAGCAGCTCTAAAACCCTACCCTACGAGCAGTACTTC. It specifies CASSSKTLPYEQYF. The variable domain in full, completed from reference TRBV5-4 and TRBJ2-7, reads ETGVTQSPTHLIKTRGQQVTLRCSSQSGHNTVSWYQQALGQGPQFIFQYYREEENGRGNFPPRFSGLQFPNYSSELNVNALELDDSALYLCASSSKTLPYEQYFGPGTRLTVT.

The V call is TRBV7-2, the J call TRBJ1-5, with D possibly being TRBD1 (6 bases). The length of the CDR3 is 13 residues. The germline V gene encodes CDR1 SGHTA and CDR2 FQGNSA. The V gene lost 4 bases and the J gene lost 2 bases, with 6 bases spanning the gap. The CDR3 sequence: CASSYRGNQPQHF. CDR3 coding DNA: TGTGCCAGCAGCTACAGGGGCAATCAGCCCCAGCATTTT.

This chain connects TRBV7-9 to TRBJ2-5; 9 bases are a match to TRBD2. The V segment lost 5 bases and the J segment 5 bases; nucleotides outside the gene matches: 9. Germline CDR1 and CDR2: SEHNR and FQNEAQ (reference sequence). The CDR3 contains 15 residues. CDR3 in amino acids: CASSVSGSGLETQYF. The CDR3 region has the DNA TGTGCCAGCAGCGTTAGCGGGAGCGGGTTGGAGACCCAGTACTTC.

J is TRBJ1-2 and V is TRBV6-5; no reliable D call. Germline lookup yields CDR1 MNHEY and CDR2 SVGAGI. The V and J ends lost 2 bases and 1 base respectively, with 5 bases between them. The CDR3 totals 13 residues. CDR3 DNA sequence: TGTGCCAGCAGTTACGGCGGTAACTATGGCTACACCTTC. This codes for CASSYGGNYGYTF.

V and J are TRBV6-1 and TRBJ1-5, with D possibly being TRBD1 (6 bases). V was trimmed by 4 bases and J by 9 bases, leaving 16 bases between them. Germline lookup yields CDR1 MNHNS and CDR2 SASEGT. The CDR3 length is 14 residues. CDR3 bases: TGTGCCAGCAGTGCAAGACAGGCGTTGGGGCCCCAGCATTTT. It translates to CASSARQALGPQHF.

The chain links TRBV10-3 to TRBJ2-2; TRBD2 agrees at 8 bases. The CDR3 is made up of 16 amino acids. V shed 2 bases and J 4 bases; nucleotides not matched to a gene: 6. Germline-derived CDR1 and CDR2 are ENHRY and SYGVKD. In DNA form, the CDR3 reads TGTGCCATCAGTGAGCTCAGCGGGAGAGTCACCGGGGAGCTGTTTTTT. It encodes CAISELSGRVTGELFF.

This chain uses TRBV6-6 with TRBJ1-4; TRBD1 is a possible D gene (6 bases). There are 15 residues in the CDR3. CDR1 and CDR2 (germline): MNHNY, SVGAGI (reference sequence). V was pared by 5 bases and J by 8 bases, with 18 bases between. The CDR3 is CASSTGQPFYEKLFF. The CDR3 DNA sequence: TGTGCCAGCAGTACAGGACAGCCCTTTTACGAAAAACTGTTTTTT.

The chain has TRBV5-1 and TRBJ2-5; 9 nucleotides line up with TRBD2. Trimming at V came to 4 bases and at J to 5 bases, leaving 6 bases not matched to a gene. This CDR3 comprises 14 residues. Germline V gives CDR1 SGHRS, CDR2 YFSETQ. The CDR3 protein is CASSHSGRGETQYF. CDR3 in DNA: TGCGCCAGCAGCCATAGCGGGAGAGGGGAGACCCAGTACTTC.

The count of this clone is one. The chain uses TRBV28 and TRBJ2-7, with 12 bases fitting TRBD2. The CDR3 runs 19 residues. Germline V lookup: CDR1 MDHEN, CDR2 SYDVKM. The V gene end was trimmed by 7 bases and the J gene end by 3 bases; junction bases not matched to a gene: 19. The CDR3 bases are TGTGCCAGCACCCGGGACAGACTAGCGGGAGCGTTGACAAACTACGAGCAGTACTTC. This gives the protein CASTRDRLAGALTNYEQYF.

This clone was found once. The rearrangement joins TRBV27 to TRBJ1-2, with TRBD1 matching 9 bases. Trimming cost V 4 bases and J 4 bases; bases outside gene matches: 4. Germline V gene lookup returns CDR1 MNHEY and CDR2 SMNVEV (reference sequence). CDR3 length: 14 residues. The DNA for the CDR3 is TGTGCCAGCAGTTCGGACAGGGGAGGCTATGGCTACACCTTC. Its translation: CASSSDRGGYGYTF.

J is TRBJ1-1 and V is TRBV6-5; D possibly corresponds to TRBD1 (5 bases). CDR1 and CDR2 from the germline V gene are MNHEY and SVGAGI. Trimming cost V 4 bases and J 2 bases, with 11 bases left between them. CDR3 length equals 14 residues. The CDR3 loop reads CASSSYGTNTEAFF. As DNA, the CDR3 is TGTGCCAGCAGTTCGTACGGGACTAACACTGAAGCTTTCTTT.

V gene TRBV5-1 combines with J gene TRBJ1-3; 9 bases fit TRBD1. J lost 1 base, V lost 3 bases, and 2 bases had no gene match. The V gene's germline CDR1 is SGHRS and CDR2 YFSETQ. This CDR3 region has 15 residues. The CDR3 nucleotides are TGCGCCAGCAGCTCGGACAGGGGATCTGGAAACACCATATATTTT. Amino acids: CASSSDRGSGNTIYF.

This rearrangement joins TRBV9 to TRBJ2-5, with 13 bases lining up with TRBD2. The trim removed 2 bases at V and 1 base at J, leaving 2 bases unmatched. The CDR3 has 16 residues. Per germline, CDR1 SGDLS and CDR2 YYNGEE. The CDR3 DNA follows: TGTGCCAGCAGCGTTGGGACTAGCGGGATCCAAGAGACCCAGTACTTC. It specifies CASSVGTSGIQETQYF.

The CDR3 region is CASSLAARGGHYEQYF. CDR3 DNA sequence: TGTGCCAGCAGCTTAGCGGCTAGGGGGGGGCACTACGAGCAGTACTTC. The V gene is TRBV7-8, the J gene TRBJ2-7, with D possibly TRBD2 on 7 matching bases. V was cut by 0 bases and J by 3 bases, with 15 bases left in between. In germline, CDR1 is SGHVS, CDR2 FQNEAQ. This CDR3 region has 16 residues. Filled out from reference TRBV7-8 and TRBJ2-7, the complete variable domain reads GAGVSQSPRYKVAKRGQDVALRCDPISGHVSLFWYQQALGQGPEFLTYFQNEAQLDKSGLPSDRFFAERPEGSVSTLKIQRTQQEDSAVYLCASSLAARGGHYEQYFGPGTRLTVT.

The rearrangement uses TRBV4-2 and TRBJ1-2; 9 nucleotides line up with TRBD1. Trimming cost V 4 bases and J 3 bases; bases outside gene matches: 9. Germline CDR1 LGHNA, CDR2 YNFKEQ. The CDR3 contains 16 residues. The CDR3 loop is CASSRGDRDDHYGYTF. CDR3 nucleotides: TGTGCCAGCAGCCGAGGGGACAGGGATGATCACTATGGCTACACCTTC.